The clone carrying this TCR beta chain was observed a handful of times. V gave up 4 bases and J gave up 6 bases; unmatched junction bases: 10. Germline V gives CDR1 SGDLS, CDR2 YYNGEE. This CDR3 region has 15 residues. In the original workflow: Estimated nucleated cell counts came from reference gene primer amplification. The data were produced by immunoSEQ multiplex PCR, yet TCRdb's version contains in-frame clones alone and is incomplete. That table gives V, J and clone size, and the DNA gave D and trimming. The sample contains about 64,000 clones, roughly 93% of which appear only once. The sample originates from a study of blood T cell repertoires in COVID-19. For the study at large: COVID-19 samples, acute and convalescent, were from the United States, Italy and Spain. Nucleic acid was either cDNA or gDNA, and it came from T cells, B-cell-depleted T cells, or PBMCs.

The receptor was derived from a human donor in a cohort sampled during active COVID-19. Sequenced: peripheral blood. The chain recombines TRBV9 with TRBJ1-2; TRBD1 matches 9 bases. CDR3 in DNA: TGTGCCAGCAGCCCCGGGGGACAGGGTGGGGATGGCTACACCTTC. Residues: CASSPGGQGGDGYTF.